This TCR beta chain was identified during a study of blood T cell repertoires in COVID-19. V was trimmed by 3 bases and J by 8 bases, leaving 13 bases between them. Germline V gene sequence: CDR1 MNHEY, CDR2 SMNVEV (reference sequence). The CDR3 covers 13 residues. Generated by immunoSEQ multiplex PCR, the TCRdb table keeps only in-frame clones and is missing some. In the table there are a few hundred thousand clones, about 90% of which are singletons. The table lists this clone with a count of one. The chain couples TRBV27 to TRBJ1-2, with D hard to call. The TCR sequence derives from a woman aged 30 to 39 who had recovered from COVID-19. Source material: PBMCs or T cells enriched from blood (not recorded which). CDR3 sequence (DNA): TGTGCCAGCAGTTTCGTCCCCGTCGGGGGCTACACCTTC. Its protein is CASSFVPVGGYTF.